This entry concerns a single T cell receptor (beta chain). Profiling relied on immunoSEQ multiplex PCR, and the TCRdb table lists in-frame clones only, not all of them. The sample consists of approximately 5,400 clones, around 82% of them appearing once. The CDR3 extends over 11 amino acids. The V gene lost 1 base and the J gene lost 6 bases, with 7 bases spanning the gap. Germline loops: CDR1 GTSNPN, CDR2 SVGIG (reference sequence). This entry is derived from a study of T cell clonotyping in hematopoietic cell transplantation. This TCR derives from a male patient aged 60 to 75 who had an allogeneic stem cell transplant from an unrelated donor, so the T cells may come from the graft donor. Some clones in this sample may be carry-over from other donors' samples. The chain is built from TRBV30 and TRBJ2-7; D not certain. Sequenced material: peripheral blood mononuclear cells, taken 30 days after allogeneic stem cell transplant. The CDR3 DNA follows: TGTGCCTGGAGTGGTGTCGGCGAGCAGTACTTC. Translated: CAWSGVGEQYF.